This T cell receptor (beta chain) was recorded in a study of control samples from healthy donors and cancer patients. Sequenced by immunoSEQ multiplex PCR; TCRdb stores in-frame clones only, minus some. Of approximately 160,000 clones in the sample, more than 85% were seen once. Per the germline V gene, CDR1 is MNHNS and CDR2 is SASEGT. Trimming shortened V by 2 bases and J by 8 bases, and 16 bases separated the two germline ends. There are 15 residues in the CDR3. The TCR comes from a woman in her 40s in good health. The chain joins TRBV6-1 to TRBJ2-1; perhaps TRBD2 as D (7 bases). The sequenced sample was blood. The CDR3 DNA is TGTGCCAGCAGTGAATATGGGGGGGGGCCGGATGAGCAGTTCTTC. As protein: CASSEYGGGPDEQFF.